This T cell receptor beta chain was identified during a study of Graves' ophthalmopathy and Graves' hyperthyroidism. Study conclusions and caveats: It was with roughly 70% sensitivity and about 72% specificity that the model predicted ophthalmopathy progression.

Over 18 months of follow-up, stable hyperthyroidism required that no ophthalmopathy appear. Symptoms, serum thyroxine and TRAb, thyroid ultrasound, and orbital computed tomography formed the diagnostic basis. Amplified material comprised TCR beta CDR3 regions derived from RNA transcripts. First-round RT-PCR relied on HTBI primers, and a second-round multiplex PCR came next. TCRdb recomputed calls from the multiplex PCR reads with MiXCR, one row per CDR3 protein. The sample includes roughly 350,000 distinct CDR3 sequences, 17% of them seen just once. V lost 6 bases to trimming and J lost 3 bases; unmatched junction nucleotides: 5. Germline CDR1 reads SNHLY; CDR2 reads FYNNEI. This CDR3 region has 14 residues. Many counts were recorded for this clonotype. Its antigen is currently unknown.

Sample: peripheral blood. This clonotype was sampled from an adult woman with stable Graves' hyperthyroidism. The V and J genes are TRBV2 and TRBJ1-5, with 7 positions matching TRBD1. CDR3 region: CASRPGTANQPQHF. CDR3 coding DNA: TGTGCCAGCAGGCCCGGGACAGCCAATCAGCCCCAGCATTTT.